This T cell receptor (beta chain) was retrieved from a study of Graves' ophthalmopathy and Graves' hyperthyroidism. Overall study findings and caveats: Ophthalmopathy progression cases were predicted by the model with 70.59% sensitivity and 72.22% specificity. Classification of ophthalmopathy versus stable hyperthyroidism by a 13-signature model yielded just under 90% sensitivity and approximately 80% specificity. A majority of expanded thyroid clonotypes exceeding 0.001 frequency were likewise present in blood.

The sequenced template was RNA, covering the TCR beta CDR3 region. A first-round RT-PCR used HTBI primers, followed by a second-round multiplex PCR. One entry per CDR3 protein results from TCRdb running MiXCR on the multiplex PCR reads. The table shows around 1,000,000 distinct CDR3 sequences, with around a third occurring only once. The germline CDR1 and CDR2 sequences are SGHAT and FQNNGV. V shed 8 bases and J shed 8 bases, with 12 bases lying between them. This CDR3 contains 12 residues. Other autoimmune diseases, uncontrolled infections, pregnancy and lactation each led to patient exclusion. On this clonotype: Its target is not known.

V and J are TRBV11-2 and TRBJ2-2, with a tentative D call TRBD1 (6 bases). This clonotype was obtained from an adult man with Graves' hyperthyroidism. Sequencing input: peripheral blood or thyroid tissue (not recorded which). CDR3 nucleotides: TGTGCCAGCGCCAGGGGTGAAGGGGAGCTGTTTTTT. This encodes CASARGEGELFF.